These 8 T cell receptor beta chains share one sample of origin, sequenced in a study of PD-1 blockade in mismatch repair-deficient tumors. Sequencing was performed with immunoSEQ multiplex PCR; in TCRdb, only in-frame clones are kept and a portion is missing. The table lists some 48,000 clones, 65% to 80% of them singletons, with less than 3.5% in the top ten. The sequenced sample was PBMCs, obtained before pembrolizumab treatment. The receptors shown here come from an adult with mismatch repair-deficient cancer.

This chain joins TRBV19 and TRBJ1-3; D not certain. V was pared by 1 base and J by 9 bases, with 16 bases between. The V gene's germline CDR1 is LNHDA and CDR2 SQIVND (reference sequence). CDR3 length: 15 amino acids. The CDR3 DNA reads as TGTGCCAGTAGTATAGGCCAGCTAGAGTGGTCCACCATATATTTT. Translation: CASSIGQLEWSTIYF.

This chain joins TRBV5-1 and TRBJ2-2; D is ambiguous. This CDR3 is 14 amino acids long. Germline values: CDR1 SGHRS, CDR2 YFSETQ. Trimming cost V 1 base and J 4 bases, with 8 bases left between them. The CDR3 protein is CASSLSFLTGELFF. The CDR3 nucleotides read TGCGCCAGCAGCTTGAGTTTTCTCACCGGGGAGCTGTTTTTT.

In its sample, this clone was seen once. J is TRBJ2-7 and V is TRBV19; 8 bases align to TRBD2. CDR1 and CDR2 (germline): LNHDA, SQIVND (reference sequence). CDR3 length: 14 residues. With 1 base clipped from V and 5 bases from J, the junction kept 4 bases outside the gene matches. The CDR3 region is CASSIAGGGNEQYF. CDR3 bases: TGTGCCAGTAGTATAGCGGGAGGGGGGAACGAGCAGTACTTC.

The chain recombines TRBV30 with TRBJ1-1; 9 bases match TRBD1. This CDR3 has 12 amino acids. The trim removed 5 bases at V and 3 bases at J, leaving 1 base unmatched. The V gene's germline CDR1 is GTSNPN and CDR2 SVGIG (reference sequence). Here the CDR3 reads CAWGDRDTEAFF. The CDR3 DNA reads TGTGCCTGGGGGGACAGGGACACTGAAGCTTTCTTT.

The V call is TRBV7-8, the J call TRBJ1-1; unclear D gene. Looked up from germline, CDR1 is SGHVS and CDR2 is FQNEAQ. V lost 7 bases to trimming and J lost 5 bases, with 14 bases between them. The CDR3 extends over 13 amino acids. CDR3 sequence (DNA): TGTGCCAGCATCCCACTCAGATTGACTGAAGCTTTCTTT. Its protein product is CASIPLRLTEAFF.

The J gene is TRBJ2-1, the V gene TRBV7-9; 11 bases line up with TRBD2. V dropped 6 bases and J dropped 7; count of bases not matched to a gene: 11. The CDR3 sequence is 16 residues long. Germline V gene lookup returns CDR1 SEHNR and CDR2 FQNEAQ (reference sequence). CDR3 loop: CASSPVDSGRANEQFF. The CDR3 nucleotides are TGTGCCAGCAGTCCGGTTGATAGCGGGAGGGCAAATGAGCAGTTCTTC. The full variable domain, in which reference TRBV7-9 and TRBJ2-1 provide the parts outside the CDR3, is DTGVSQNPRHKITKRGQNVTFRCDPISEHNRLYWYRQTLGQGPEFLTYFQNEAQLEKSRLLSDRFSAERPKGSFSTLEIQRTEQGDSAMYLCASSPVDSGRANEQFFGPGTRLTVL.

The J gene is TRBJ1-2, the V gene TRBV11-3, with a tentative D call TRBD1 (5 bases). Germline CDR1 is SGHNT and CDR2 is YENEEA. V shed 0 bases and J shed 8 bases, with 13 bases lying between them. CDR3 length: 14 amino acids. The CDR3 coding sequence is TGTGCCAGCAGCTTAGACCGGCCGGGGGGGGGCTACACCTTC. Translation gives CASSLDRPGGGYTF. The complete variable domain, with remaining parts taken from reference TRBV11-3 and TRBJ1-2, reads EAGVVQSPRYKIIEKKQPVAFWCNPISGHNTLYWYLQNLGQGPELLIRYENEEAVDDSQLPKDRFSAERLKGVDSTLKIQPAELGDSAVYLCASSLDRPGGGYTFGSGTRLTVV.

This chain uses TRBV6-4 with TRBJ2-2, with D tentatively TRBD2 (5 bases). The length of the CDR3 is 14 residues. Per germline, CDR1 MRHNA and CDR2 SNTAGT. V was trimmed by 2 bases and J by 7 bases, leaving 11 bases between them. The CDR3 loop reads CASSDVLESGELFF. The CDR3 region has the DNA TGTGCCAGCAGTGACGTACTAGAAAGCGGGGAGCTGTTTTTT.